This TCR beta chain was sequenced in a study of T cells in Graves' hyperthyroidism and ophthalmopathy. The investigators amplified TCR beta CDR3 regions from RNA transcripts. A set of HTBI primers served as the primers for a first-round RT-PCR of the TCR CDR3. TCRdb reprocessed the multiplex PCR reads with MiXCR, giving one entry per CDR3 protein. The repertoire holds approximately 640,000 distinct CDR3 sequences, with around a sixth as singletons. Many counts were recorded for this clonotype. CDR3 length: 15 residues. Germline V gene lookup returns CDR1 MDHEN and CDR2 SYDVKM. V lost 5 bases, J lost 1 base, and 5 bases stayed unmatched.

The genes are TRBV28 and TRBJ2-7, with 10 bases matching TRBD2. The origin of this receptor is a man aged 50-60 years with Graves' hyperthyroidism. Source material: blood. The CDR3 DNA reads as TGTGCCAGCAGTGCTCCTAGCGGGGGTTCCTACGAGCAGTACTTC. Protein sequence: CASSAPSGGSYEQYF.